The 27 T cell receptor beta chains below come from one sample, sequenced in a study of blood T cell repertoires in COVID-19. Produced via immunoSEQ multiplex PCR; TCRdb's table is partial and in-frame only. The data show about 120,000 clones, 70% to 90% seen once. Sample: peripheral blood. All receptors derive from a human donor in a cohort sampled during active COVID-19.

The chain couples TRBV12-5 to TRBJ1-2; 9 bases agree with TRBD1. The CDR3 length is 14 residues. Germline V gene data show CDR1 as LGHNT and CDR2 as FRNRAP. The V gene end was trimmed by 2 bases and the J gene end by 7 bases; junction bases not matched to a gene: 5. The CDR3 region is CASGLRGQGGGYTF. In DNA form, the CDR3 reads TGTGCTAGTGGTTTGAGGGGACAGGGTGGTGGCTACACCTTC.

The chain carries TRBV30 and TRBJ2-3, with D possibly being TRBD1 (5 bases). Trimming stripped 1 base from V and 7 bases from J, with 9 bases between. CDR1 and CDR2 from the germline V gene are GTSNPN and SVGIG (reference sequence). The CDR3 sequence is 12 residues long. CDR3 in amino acids: CAWSGGAYTQYF. For the CDR3, the DNA is TGTGCCTGGAGTGGGGGCGCTTATACGCAGTATTTT.

This chain joins TRBV7-3 and TRBJ2-1; 10 nucleotides agree with TRBD2. The germline gives CDR1 SGHTA, CDR2 FQGTGA. Trimming removed 6 bases from V and 0 bases from J; junction bases left unmatched: 5. CDR3 length: 16 amino acids. For the CDR3, the DNA is TGTGCCAGCAGGTTAGCGGGAGGACCCTCCTACAATGAGCAGTTCTTC. Translation: CASRLAGGPSYNEQFF.

The chain has TRBV7-6 and TRBJ2-1; D gene uncertain. The CDR3 is 16 residues long. The V gene lost 1 base and the J gene lost 5 bases, with 15 bases spanning the gap. Germline CDR1 reads SGHVS; CDR2 reads FNYEAQ. The CDR3 protein is CASSLGSGGHNNEQFF. The CDR3 coding sequence is TGTGCCAGCAGCTTAGGGAGTGGTGGCCACAACAATGAGCAGTTCTTC.

This clone appeared a single time. The chain is built from TRBV7-9 and TRBJ2-3; TRBD2 matches at 9 bases. CDR3 length: 14 amino acids. The ends lost 5 bases at V and 5 bases at J; junction bases unmatched: 5. Germline loops: CDR1 SEHNR, CDR2 FQNEAQ (reference sequence). In nucleotides, the CDR3 is TGTGCCAGCAGCCTTCGGACTAGCGTAGATACGCAGTATTTT. Protein product: CASSLRTSVDTQYF. Supplemented by reference TRBV7-9 and TRBJ2-3, the full variable domain reads DTGVSQNPRHKITKRGQNVTFRCDPISEHNRLYWYRQTLGQGPEFLTYFQNEAQLEKSRLLSDRFSAERPKGSFSTLEIQRTEQGDSAMYLCASSLRTSVDTQYFGPGTRLTVL.

The gene calls are TRBV12-3 or TRBV12-4 and TRBJ2-7, with D possibly TRBD2 on 6 matching bases. The CDR3 is made up of 13 amino acids. The germline V and J ends were trimmed by 7 bases and 3 bases, with 13 bases remaining between them. CDR3 bases: TGTGCCAGCAACATGGAGGGGCACTACGAGCAGTACTTC. This translates into CASNMEGHYEQYF.

This chain joins TRBV4-3 and TRBJ1-1; D is ambiguous. Germline V gene lookup returns CDR1 LGHNA and CDR2 YSLEER. There are 15 residues in the CDR3. V was clipped by 0 bases and J by 4 bases, with 12 bases between them. The CDR3 nucleotides read TGCGCCAGCAGCCAAGATATGGCCACGGGCACTGAAGCTTTCTTT. Translating gives CASSQDMATGTEAFF.

The gene calls are TRBV4-2 and TRBJ2-5; D might be TRBD1 (7 bases). The CDR3 loop spans 18 amino acids. Germline CDR1 is LGHNA and CDR2 is YNFKEQ. Trimming left V 0 bases short and J 5 bases short, with 22 bases between. CDR3 DNA sequence: TGTGCCAGCAGCCAAGATCTAAGTCGCAGGGGGGTCCGGGAGACCCAGTACTTC. It translates to CASSQDLSRRGVRETQYF.

This rearrangement joins TRBV5-6 to TRBJ1-3; D may be TRBD1 (5 bases). The CDR3 is 14 residues long. V lost 5 bases and J lost 4, with 13 bases in between. The germline V gene encodes CDR1 SGHDT and CDR2 YYEEEE. The CDR3 region has the DNA TGTGCCAGCAGGGACATGAGTGCCGGAAACACCATATATTTT. It is translated as CASRDMSAGNTIYF. Based on the CDR3 plus reference TRBV5-6 and TRBJ1-3, the full variable domain is DAGVTQSPTHLIKTRGQQVTLRCSPKSGHDTVSWYQQALGQGPQFIFQYYEEEERQRGNFPDRFSGHQFPNYSSELNVNALLLGDSALYLCASRDMSAGNTIYFGEGSWLTVV.

This clone was counted between two and nine times. The chain is built from TRBV11-2 and TRBJ1-5; 7 bases line up with TRBD1. Trimming cost V 5 bases and J 3 bases; bases outside gene matches: 10. Germline V lookup: CDR1 SGHAT, CDR2 FQNNGV. CDR3 length equals 16 residues. For the CDR3, the DNA is TGTGCCAGCAGCCTCGGATGGACAGGTACCAATCAGCCCCAGCATTTT. Translating gives CASSLGWTGTNQPQHF.

In its sample, this clone was seen a few times. This chain uses TRBV14 with TRBJ2-7; 8 bases align to TRBD1. CDR1 and CDR2 from the germline V gene are SGHDN and FVKESK. The CDR3 sequence is 17 residues long. Unmatched junction bases numbered 8, after V lost 1 base and J lost 0 bases. The CDR3 DNA reads TGTGCCAGCAGCCAAGCCAGGGGGCTTACTAGCTCCTACGAGCAGTACTTC. Translated: CASSQARGLTSSYEQYF.

The rearrangement links TRBV7-2 to TRBJ2-7; D gene ambiguous. The germline V gene has CDR1 SGHTA and CDR2 FQGNSA. The CDR3 is 14 residues long. The V end was cut by 1 base, the J end by 5 bases, with 12 bases between. CDR3 sequence: CASSLERGGNEQYF. The CDR3 nucleotides are TGTGCCAGCAGCTTAGAACGCGGCGGCAACGAGCAGTACTTC.

This rearrangement joins TRBV7-9 to TRBJ1-2; no definite D call. This CDR3 spans 14 amino acids. Trimming stripped 1 base from V and 4 bases from J, with 10 bases between. CDR1 and CDR2 from the germline V gene are SEHNR and FQNEAQ (reference sequence). Here the CDR3 DNA reads TGTGCCAGCAGCTTAGGGGCACAGAGCTATGGCTACACCTTC. Encoded protein: CASSLGAQSYGYTF.

The chain carries TRBV28 and TRBJ1-2; no firm D call. Between the trimmed V and J ends, which lost 6 bases and 4 bases, there was a span of 15 bases. CDR3 size: 14 residues. Germline V gene data show CDR1 as MDHEN and CDR2 as SYDVKM. CDR3 DNA: TGTGCCAGCAGGCCTGGCCTAAGGAGCTATGGCTACACCTTC. This codes for CASRPGLRSYGYTF.

The chain joins TRBV10-1 to TRBJ2-2; 7 bases line up with TRBD2. With 7 bases clipped from V and 1 base from J, the junction kept 6 bases outside the gene matches. CDR1 is WNHNN and CDR2 is SYGVQD in the germline V gene (reference sequence). The length of the CDR3 is 15 residues. The chain's CDR3 is CASTKGTKNTGELFF. CDR3 sequence (DNA): TGCGCCAGCACCAAGGGGACTAAGAACACCGGGGAGCTGTTTTTT.

By frequency in the sample, this clone is medium-sized. This sequence joins TRBV4-2 and TRBJ1-4; D is possibly TRBD1 (5 bases). The V end was cut by 2 bases, the J end by 2 bases, with 18 bases between. The CDR3 runs 18 residues. Germline-derived CDR1 and CDR2 are LGHNA and YNFKEQ. DNA of the CDR3: TGTGCCAGCAGCCAAAGGGCCCCGGGGGGGGGTACTAATGAAAAACTGTTTTTT. The encoded protein is CASSQRAPGGGTNEKLFF.

CDR3 region: CASSLRDPRGGGANVLTF. The CDR3 coding sequence is TGTGCCAGCAGTTTGCGTGACCCCCGGGGAGGTGGGGCCAACGTCCTGACTTTC. The chain combines TRBV27 with TRBJ2-6; a weak D match, TRBD2 (6 bases). V was trimmed by 3 bases and J by 3 bases, leaving 18 bases between them. Germline-derived CDR1 and CDR2 are MNHEY and SMNVEV (reference sequence). The CDR3 covers 18 residues. The full variable domain, rest sourced from reference TRBV27 and TRBJ2-6, is EAQVTQNPRYLITVTGKKLTVTCSQNMNHEYMSWYRQDPGLGLRQIYYSMNVEVTDKGDVPEGYKVSRKEKRNFPLILESPSPNQTSLYFCASSLRDPRGGGANVLTFGAGSRLTVL.

The chain links TRBV10-3 to TRBJ1-1, with no clear D. The CDR3 spans 13 residues. Between the trimmed V and J ends, which lost 6 bases and 8 bases, there was a span of 16 bases. Germline loops: CDR1 ENHRY, CDR2 SYGVKD. As DNA, the CDR3 is TGTGCCATCAGCACCGACTTCGGAAGCGAAGCTTTCTTT. It encodes CAISTDFGSEAFF.

The rearrangement joins TRBV7-9 to TRBJ2-1, with 7 positions matching TRBD1. V shed 4 bases, J shed 5 bases, and the junction held 8 bases outside the gene matches. This CDR3 region has 15 residues. Germline CDR1 is SEHNR and CDR2 is FQNEAQ (reference sequence). The CDR3 loop is CASSSYQDRNNEQFF. CDR3 in DNA: TGTGCCAGCAGCTCCTATCAGGACAGGAACAATGAGCAGTTCTTC.

This rearrangement joins TRBV15 to TRBJ2-3; 8 positions agree with TRBD1. The V gene end was trimmed by 1 base and the J gene end by 2 bases; junction bases not matched to a gene: 5. This CDR3 is built from 16 residues. Germline CDR1 reads LNHNV; CDR2 reads YYDKDF (reference sequence). The chain's CDR3 is CATSRGRDRSTDTQYF. As DNA, the CDR3 is TGTGCCACCAGCAGAGGGCGGGACAGGTCCACAGATACGCAGTATTTT.

The count of this clone is one. This chain joins TRBV18 and TRBJ1-1; perhaps TRBD1 as D (6 bases). Germline CDR1 KGHSH, CDR2 LQKENI. The V gene lost 5 bases and the J gene lost 0 bases, with 10 bases spanning the gap. The CDR3 covers 14 residues. The CDR3 region is CASSNGQLNTEAFF. The CDR3 DNA reads as TGTGCCAGCTCAAACGGACAGTTGAACACTGAAGCTTTCTTT.

V usage is TRBV3-1 (or the pseudogene TRBV3-2) and J usage is TRBJ1-6; 7 bases match TRBD1. Germline CDR1 is LGHDT and CDR2 is YNNKEL (reference sequence). The CDR3 consists of 15 residues. Losses at the gene ends were 4 bases for V and 6 bases for J; bases not matched to a gene: 6. The CDR3 coding sequence is TGTGCCAGCAGCCTTCTCCCAGGGGGTAATTCACCCCTCCACTTT. Translated: CASSLLPGGNSPLHF.

The sample holds a few counts of this clone. V is TRBV3-1 (or the pseudogene TRBV3-2) and J is TRBJ2-5; D possibly corresponds to TRBD2 (6 bases). This CDR3 has 15 amino acids. Trimming shortened V by 0 bases and J by 2 bases, and 10 bases separated the two germline ends. Germline V CDR1 and CDR2: LGHDT, YNNKEL (reference sequence). The CDR3 protein is CASSQDLLAQETQYF. DNA for the CDR3: TGTGCCAGCAGCCAAGATCTACTAGCACAAGAGACCCAGTACTTC.

The V gene is TRBV3-1 (or the pseudogene TRBV3-2), the J gene TRBJ2-1, with TRBD2 identical over 11 bases. The CDR3 totals 15 residues. Trimming cost V 3 bases and J 9 bases; bases outside gene matches: 7. The germline V gene encodes CDR1 LGHDT and CDR2 YNNKEL (reference sequence). Here the CDR3 reads CASSHYSGGAIEQFF. The CDR3 nucleotides are TGTGCCAGCAGCCATTATAGCGGGGGGGCGATTGAGCAGTTCTTC.

The V gene is TRBV19, the J gene TRBJ2-5, with a weak D call TRBD2 (5 bases). V was shortened by 3 bases and J by 5 bases, with 10 bases between the two germline ends. The germline CDR1 and CDR2 sequences are LNHDA and SQIVND (reference sequence). The length of the CDR3 is 13 residues. The chain's CDR3 is CASSIDGEETQYF. In DNA, the CDR3 is TGTGCCAGTAGTATCGACGGGGAGGAGACCCAGTACTTC.

A remark on this clone: At the DNA level, this CDR3 is encoded by other sequences in the same sample as well. V is TRBV5-1 and J is TRBJ1-2; weak D call: TRBD1 (6 bases). V lost 2 bases, J lost 2 bases, and 7 bases lay in between. Germline CDR1 and CDR2: SGHRS and YFSETQ. CDR3 length equals 13 residues. The CDR3, as DNA: TGCGCCAGCAGCTTAGGACAGAACTATGGCTACACCTTC. Its protein product is CASSLGQNYGYTF.

The chain links TRBV5-5 to TRBJ2-7, with 7 nucleotides matching TRBD2. This CDR3 contains 15 residues. The ends lost 2 bases at V and 4 bases at J; junction bases unmatched: 9. The germline CDR1 and CDR2 sequences are SGHKS and YYEKEE (reference sequence). Here the CDR3 DNA reads TGTGCCAGCAGCTTTGGGGTTCTGGGAGGGTACGAGCAGTACTTC. Its translation is CASSFGVLGGYEQYF.